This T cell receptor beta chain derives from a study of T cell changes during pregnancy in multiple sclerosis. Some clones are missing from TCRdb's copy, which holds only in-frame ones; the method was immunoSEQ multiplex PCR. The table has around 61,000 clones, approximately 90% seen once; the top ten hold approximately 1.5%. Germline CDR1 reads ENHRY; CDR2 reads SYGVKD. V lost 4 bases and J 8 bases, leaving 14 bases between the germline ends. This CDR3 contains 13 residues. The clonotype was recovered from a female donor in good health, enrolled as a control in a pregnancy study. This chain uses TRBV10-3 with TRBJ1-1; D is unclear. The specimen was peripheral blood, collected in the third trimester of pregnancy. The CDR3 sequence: CAISGREHIEAFF. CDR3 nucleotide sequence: TGTGCCATCAGTGGCCGCGAGCATATCGAAGCTTTCTTT.